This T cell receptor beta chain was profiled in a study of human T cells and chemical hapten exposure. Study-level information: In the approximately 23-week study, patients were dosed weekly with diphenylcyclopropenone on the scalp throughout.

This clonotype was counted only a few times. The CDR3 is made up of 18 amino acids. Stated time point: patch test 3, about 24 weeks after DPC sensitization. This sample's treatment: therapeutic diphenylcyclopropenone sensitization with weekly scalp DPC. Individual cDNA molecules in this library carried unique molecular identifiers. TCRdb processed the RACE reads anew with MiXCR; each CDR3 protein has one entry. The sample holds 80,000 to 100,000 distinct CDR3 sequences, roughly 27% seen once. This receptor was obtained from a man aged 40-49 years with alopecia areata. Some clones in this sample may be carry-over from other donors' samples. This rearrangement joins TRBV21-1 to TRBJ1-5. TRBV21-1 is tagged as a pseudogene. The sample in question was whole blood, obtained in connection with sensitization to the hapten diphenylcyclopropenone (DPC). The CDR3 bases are TGTGCCAGCAGCATAAGAAAGAGGAGGGACCCGAGCAATCAGCCCCAGCATTTT. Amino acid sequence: CASSIRKRRDPSNQPQHF.